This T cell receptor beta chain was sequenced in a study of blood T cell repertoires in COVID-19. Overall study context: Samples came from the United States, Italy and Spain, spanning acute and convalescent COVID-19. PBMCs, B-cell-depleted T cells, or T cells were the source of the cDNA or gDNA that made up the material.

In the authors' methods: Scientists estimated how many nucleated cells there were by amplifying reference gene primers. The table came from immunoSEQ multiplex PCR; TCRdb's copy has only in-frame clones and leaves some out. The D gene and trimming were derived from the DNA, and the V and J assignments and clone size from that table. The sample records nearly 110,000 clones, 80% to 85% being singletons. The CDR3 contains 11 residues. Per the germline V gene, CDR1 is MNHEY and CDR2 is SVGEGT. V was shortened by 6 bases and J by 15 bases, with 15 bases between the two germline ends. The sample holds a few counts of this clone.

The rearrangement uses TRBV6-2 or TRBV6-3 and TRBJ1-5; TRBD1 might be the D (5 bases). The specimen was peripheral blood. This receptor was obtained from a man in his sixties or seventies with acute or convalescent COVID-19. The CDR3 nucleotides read TGTGCCAGCAGCACAGGCAACTTTCGGCATTTT. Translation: CASSTGNFRHF.